The sequence of this T cell receptor beta chain was determined in a study of T cells in Graves' hyperthyroidism and ophthalmopathy. Amplified TCR beta CDR3 regions came from RNA transcripts. Researchers ran a first-round RT-PCR on the TCR CDR3 using the HTBI primer set. TCRdb re-called the multiplex PCR reads with MiXCR, one entry per CDR3 protein. The sample comprises a few hundred thousand distinct CDR3 sequences, about a sixth of which are singletons, and about 3.5% rests with the top ten. Deletions cut 7 bases from V and 1 base from J, with 19 bases between. The CDR3 spans 16 residues. Germline CDR1 MNHNS, CDR2 SASEGT. This clonotype turned up a few times. Together with thyroid ultrasound, orbital computed tomography, serum thyroxine and TRAb, clinical symptoms were used for diagnoses. The PBMCs were sourced from fresh peripheral blood (about 10 ml).

This sequence originates from a middle-aged woman with Graves' ophthalmopathy. The V call is TRBV6-1, the J call TRBJ2-5, with a possible D match to TRBD2 (6 bases). Sequencing input: blood. The CDR3 DNA sequence: TGTGCCAGCAAAAAGGAGGGTGTCATACTCCAAGAGACCCAGTACTTC. It encodes CASKKEGVILQETQYF.